This T cell receptor (beta chain) came from a study of CD8+CD57+ T cells in acquired aplastic anemia. Study-wide background: Yields of DNA that came from sorted CD4+ and CD8+ cells averaged approximately 3.5 ug. Whole-study results and caveats: Patients and controls shared 25 to 30 CD8+ CDR3 sequences, which appeared highly expressed in patients and within their immunodominant clones. Patients and controls were not found to differ significantly in CD8+ Simpson's diversity.

Trimming removed 2 bases at V and 4 bases at J, with 21 bases between. Germline V CDR1 and CDR2: SGHVS, FQNEAQ. CDR3 length: 17 amino acids. The study profiled TCR beta VDJ and CDR3 using genomic DNA as template. TCRdb re-analysed the reads in MiXCR, keeping a single row per CDR3 protein. This table holds about 210,000 distinct CDR3 sequences, under 65% found once. Concerning this clonotype: Its antigen is currently unknown.

The V gene is TRBV7-8, the J gene TRBJ2-7; D may be TRBD2 (7 bases). The receptor was derived from a human donor in good health. Sequenced: sorted CD4+, CD8+, or CD8+CD57+ T cells (not recorded which) from PBMCs. The CDR3 sequence is CASSLRGSWGGHYEQYF. CDR3 coding DNA: TGTGCCAGCAGCTTAAGGGGATCTTGGGGGGGCCATTACGAGCAGTACTTC.